This entry features one T cell receptor (beta chain) sequence. No antigen is known for it. Other DNA variants within this sample encode the same CDR3. This entry is derived from a study of immune cell composition in non-small cell lung cancer. Study-level results: Squamous lung tumours showed higher top 10 clone scores and clonality than adenocarcinomas. Tumour TCR-beta clonality showed no significant link to smoking pack-years. Tumour-associated clones >0.5% occurred in approximately 32% of adenocarcinomas, 75% of squamous.

The CDR3 covers 13 residues. Unmatched junction bases numbered 3, after V lost 6 bases and J lost 4 bases. Germline V CDR1 and CDR2: GTSNPN, SVGIG (reference sequence). The data were produced by immunoSEQ multiplex PCR, yet TCRdb's version contains in-frame clones alone and is incomplete. Of more than 950 clones in the sample, roughly 78% were seen once. The receptor was derived from a human donor with non-small cell lung cancer. This chain uses TRBV30 with TRBJ1-6; the match to TRBD1 covers 7 bases. What was sequenced was lung tumor tissue. CDR3 amino acids: CACTGEYNSPLHF. CDR3 bases: TGTGCCTGCACAGGGGAGTATAATTCACCCCTCCACTTT.